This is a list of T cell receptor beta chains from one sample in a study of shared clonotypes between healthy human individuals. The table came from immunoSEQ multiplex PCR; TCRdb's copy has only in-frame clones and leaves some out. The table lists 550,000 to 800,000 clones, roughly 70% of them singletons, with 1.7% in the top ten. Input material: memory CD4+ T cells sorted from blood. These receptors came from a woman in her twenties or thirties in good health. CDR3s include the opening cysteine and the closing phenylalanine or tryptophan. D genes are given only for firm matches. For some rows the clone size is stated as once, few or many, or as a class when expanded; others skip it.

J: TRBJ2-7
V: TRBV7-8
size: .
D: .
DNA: TGTGCCAGCAGCTCCCAGGGCGGTAGCGGCACCTACGAGCAGTACTTC
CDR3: CASSSQGGSGTYEQYF

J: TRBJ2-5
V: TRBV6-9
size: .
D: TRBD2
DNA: TGTGCCAGCACCAAAGGACTAGCGGGTCCGGGGGTGACCCAGTACTTC
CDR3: CASTKGLAGPGVTQYF

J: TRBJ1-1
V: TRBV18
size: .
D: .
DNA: TGTGCCAGCTCACCGTCCGGGGGAGACACTGAAGCTTTCTTT
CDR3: CASSPSGGDTEAFF

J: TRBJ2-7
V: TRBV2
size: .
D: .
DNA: TGTGCCAGCAAAGGAGAATGGAGCTCCTACGAGCAGTACTTC
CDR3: CASKGEWSSYEQYF

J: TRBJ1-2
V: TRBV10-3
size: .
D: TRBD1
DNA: TGTGCCATCAGTGAACGCCCCGGGACAGTACTCCAGAACTATAATGGCTACACCTTC
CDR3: CAISERPGTVLQNYNGYTF

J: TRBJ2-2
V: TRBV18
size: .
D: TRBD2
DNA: TGTGCCAGCTCACCACCGTTACTAGCGGGAGACACCGGGGAGCTGTTTTTT
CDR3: CASSPPLLAGDTGELFF

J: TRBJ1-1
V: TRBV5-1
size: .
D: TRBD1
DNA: TGCGCCAGCAGCCTCGACAGGGAAGGAGGGGTTGAAGCTTTCTTT
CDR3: CASSLDREGGVEAFF

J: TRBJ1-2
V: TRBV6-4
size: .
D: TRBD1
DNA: TGTGCCAGCAGTGGTCAACAGGGGGCTCATGGCTACACCTTC
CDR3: CASSGQQGAHGYTF

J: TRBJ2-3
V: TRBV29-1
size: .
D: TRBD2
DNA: TGCAGCGTGGGTAGCGGGAGCACAGATACGCAGTATTTT
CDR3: CSVGSGSTDTQYF

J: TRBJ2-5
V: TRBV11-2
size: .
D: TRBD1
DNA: TGTGCCAGCAGCGCGGGACAGGGAGGAGAGACCCAGTACTTC
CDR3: CASSAGQGGETQYF

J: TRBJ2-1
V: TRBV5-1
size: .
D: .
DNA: TGCGCCAGCAGCTTGGTCTCGGGGTCGGATGAGCAGTTCTTC
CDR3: CASSLVSGSDEQFF

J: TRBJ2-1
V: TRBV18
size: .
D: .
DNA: TGTGCCAGCTCATCTTCTACTGCCAATGAGCAGTTCTTC
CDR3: CASSSSTANEQFF

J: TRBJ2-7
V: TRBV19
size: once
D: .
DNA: TGTGCCAGTAGTATAGATCGGGCAGGGGTCGAGCAGTACTTC
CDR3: CASSIDRAGVEQYF

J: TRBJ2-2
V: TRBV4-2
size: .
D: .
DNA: TGTGCCAGCAGAGGGCTTAACACCGGGGAGCTGTTTTTT
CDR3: CASRGLNTGELFF

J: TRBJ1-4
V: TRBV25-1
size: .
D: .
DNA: TGTGCCAGCAAGGGTCAGGGGAGGGAAAAACTGTTTTTT
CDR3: CASKGQGREKLFF

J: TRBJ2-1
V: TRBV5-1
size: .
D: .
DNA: TGCGCCAGCAGCTCGGGACAAGCCGAGGACAATGAGCAGTTCTTC
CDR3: CASSSGQAEDNEQFF

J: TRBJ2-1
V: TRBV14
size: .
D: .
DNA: TGTGCCAGCAGCCAAGATTGGGGAGCGGCGTTCCCGGACAATGAGCAGTTCTTC
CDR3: CASSQDWGAAFPDNEQFF

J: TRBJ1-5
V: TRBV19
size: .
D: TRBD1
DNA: TGTGCCAGTAGCGAGGGACAGGGGACTCAGCCCCAGCATTTT
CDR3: CASSEGQGTQPQHF

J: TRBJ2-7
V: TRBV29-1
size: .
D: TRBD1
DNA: TGCAGCGTCCTGAGGCAGGGGGCGTCTGGCGAGCAGTACTTC
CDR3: CSVLRQGASGEQYF

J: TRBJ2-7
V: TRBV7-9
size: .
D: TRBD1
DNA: TGTGCCAGCAGCCACGGGACAGGCACCTACGAGCAGTACTTC
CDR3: CASSHGTGTYEQYF

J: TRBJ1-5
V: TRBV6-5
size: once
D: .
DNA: TGTGCCAGCAGCCCCGGGTCCCCTGGGAATCAGCCCCAGCATTTT
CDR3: CASSPGSPGNQPQHF

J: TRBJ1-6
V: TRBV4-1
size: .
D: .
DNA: TGCGCCAGCAGCCAAGGACGGAATAATTCACCCCTCCACTTT
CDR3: CASSQGRNNSPLHF

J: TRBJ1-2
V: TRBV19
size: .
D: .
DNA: TGTGCCAGTAGTCCCCAGTACTATGGCTACACCTTC
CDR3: CASSPQYYGYTF

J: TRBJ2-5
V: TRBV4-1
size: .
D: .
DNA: TGCGCCAGCAGCCAAGATGACAGAATCCAAGAGACCCAGTACTTC
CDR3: CASSQDDRIQETQYF

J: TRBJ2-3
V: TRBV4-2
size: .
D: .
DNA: TGTGCCAGCAGCCCCAGCCCGACAGAAGATACGCAGTATTTT
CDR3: CASSPSPTEDTQYF

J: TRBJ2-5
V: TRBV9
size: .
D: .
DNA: TGTGCCAGCAGCGTGAGCGTTCAAGAGACCCAGTACTTC
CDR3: CASSVSVQETQYF

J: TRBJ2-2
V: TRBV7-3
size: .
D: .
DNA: TGTGCCAGCGGCTTACAATCCACGAACACCGGGGAGCTGTTTTTT
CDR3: CASGLQSTNTGELFF

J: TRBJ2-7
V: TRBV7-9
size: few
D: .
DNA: TGTGCCAGCAGCTTAGGGGCGGGGTCCTACGAGCAGTACTTC
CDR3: CASSLGAGSYEQYF

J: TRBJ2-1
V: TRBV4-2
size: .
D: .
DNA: TGTGCCAGCAGCCAAGACCAGAGCTCCTACAATGAGCAGTTCTTC
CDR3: CASSQDQSSYNEQFF

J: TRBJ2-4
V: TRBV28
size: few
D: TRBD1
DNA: TGTGCCAGCAAAACCAGGGGGTTGGCCAAAAACATTCAGTACTTC
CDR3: CASKTRGLAKNIQYF

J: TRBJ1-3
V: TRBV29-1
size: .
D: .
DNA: TGCAGCGTTGTCCCAAATATAGGAAACACCATATATTTT
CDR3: CSVVPNIGNTIYF

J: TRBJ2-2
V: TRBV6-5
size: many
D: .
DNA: TGTGCCAGCAGTCACACCGACACAGGGCCCGGGGAGCTGTTTTTT
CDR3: CASSHTDTGPGELFF

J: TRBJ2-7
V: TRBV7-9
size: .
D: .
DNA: TGTGCCAGCAGCTTAGGGGCTAGGGGCTACAACTACGAGCAGTACTTC
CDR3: CASSLGARGYNYEQYF

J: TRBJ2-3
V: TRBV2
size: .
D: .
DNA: TGTGCCAGCATACGGGAGCAGGGGAGGATCCTTGGCACAGATACGCAGTATTTT
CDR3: CASIREQGRILGTDTQYF

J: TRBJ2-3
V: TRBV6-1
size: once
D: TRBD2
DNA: TGTGCGTCGGGACTAGCGCTTGAAAATACGCAGTATTTT
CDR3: CASGLALENTQYF

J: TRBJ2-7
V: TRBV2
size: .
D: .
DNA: TGTGCCAGCAGGGCCCCCGAGCCCTACGAGCAGTACTTC
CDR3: CASRAPEPYEQYF

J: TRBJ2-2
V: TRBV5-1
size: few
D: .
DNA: TGCGCCAGCAGCCCCGGGACGGTGACCGGGGAGCTGTTTTTT
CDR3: CASSPGTVTGELFF

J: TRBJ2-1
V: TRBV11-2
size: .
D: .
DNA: TGTGCCAGCAGCTTTTTGTCCTCCTACAATGAGCAGTTCTTC
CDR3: CASSFLSSYNEQFF

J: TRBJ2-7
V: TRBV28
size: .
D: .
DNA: TGTGCCAGCAGTTTGAAGGGAACAGGGAGCCACGAGCAGTACTTC
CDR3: CASSLKGTGSHEQYF

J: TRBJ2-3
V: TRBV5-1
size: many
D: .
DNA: TGCGCCAGCAGCATAGGGGAGGTGACAGATACGCAGTATTTT
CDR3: CASSIGEVTDTQYF

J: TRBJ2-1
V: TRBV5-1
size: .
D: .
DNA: TGCGCCAGCATTTGGGGTGAGGTACGCCGACGAGTCGATGAGCAGTTCTTC
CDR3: CASIWGEVRRRVDEQFF

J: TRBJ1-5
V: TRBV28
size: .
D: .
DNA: TGTGCCAGCAGTTTTTTTCGGAATCAGCCCCAGCATTTT
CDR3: CASSFFRNQPQHF

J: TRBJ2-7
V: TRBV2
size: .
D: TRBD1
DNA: TGTGCCAGCAGCGTGGACAGGGAGGTAGGCGAGCAGTACTTC
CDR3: CASSVDREVGEQYF

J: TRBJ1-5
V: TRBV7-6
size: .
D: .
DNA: TGTGCCAGCAGCTTAGGCAGGGGAACAGGGCAGCCCCAGCATTTT
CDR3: CASSLGRGTGQPQHF

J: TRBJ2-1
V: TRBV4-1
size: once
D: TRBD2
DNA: TGCGCCAGCAGCCAAGCCATAGCGGGGATTTCCTACAATGAGCAGTTCTTC
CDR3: CASSQAIAGISYNEQFF

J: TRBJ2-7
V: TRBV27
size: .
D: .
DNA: TGTGCCAGCACCCTGACAGGCAGCGGGGACGCCTACGAGCAGTACTTC
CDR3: CASTLTGSGDAYEQYF

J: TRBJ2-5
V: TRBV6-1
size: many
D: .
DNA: TGTGCCAGCAGGGAACGGGGACACTTCGGGATCGAGACCCAGTACTTC
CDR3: CASRERGHFGIETQYF

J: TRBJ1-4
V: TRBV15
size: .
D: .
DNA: TGTGCCACCAGCAGAGATCGATTCCCATTAGGGGAAAAACTGTTTTTT
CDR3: CATSRDRFPLGEKLFF

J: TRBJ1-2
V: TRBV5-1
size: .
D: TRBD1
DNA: TGCGCCAGCAGCCCGGTGGCGGGACAGAGTAACTATGGCTACACCTTC
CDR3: CASSPVAGQSNYGYTF

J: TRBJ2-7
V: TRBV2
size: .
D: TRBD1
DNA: TGTGCCAGCACCGGGACAGGTAGCTACGAGCAGTACTTC
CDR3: CASTGTGSYEQYF

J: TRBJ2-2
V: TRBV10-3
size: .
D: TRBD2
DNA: TGTGCCATCAGGGGGACTAGCGACGGGGAGCTGTTTTTT
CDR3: CAIRGTSDGELFF

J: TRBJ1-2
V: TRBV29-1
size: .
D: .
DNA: TGCAGCGTTGAAGATCCAGGGTCCGAGACCCGTTATGGCTACACCTTC
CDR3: CSVEDPGSETRYGYTF

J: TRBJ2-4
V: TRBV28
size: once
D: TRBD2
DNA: TGTGCCAGCTATCCAGGACTAGCGTACTTCTTGGGAAAAAACATTCAGTACTTC
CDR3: CASYPGLAYFLGKNIQYF

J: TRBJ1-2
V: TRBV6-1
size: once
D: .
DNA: TGTGCCAGCAGTGTTCCCGGGGTCGGCTATGGCTACACCTTC
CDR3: CASSVPGVGYGYTF

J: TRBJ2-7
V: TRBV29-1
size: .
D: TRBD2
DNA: TGCAGCGTCCGCCTGGGACTAGCGGGAGGTTCTACCGAGCAGTACTTC
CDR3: CSVRLGLAGGSTEQYF